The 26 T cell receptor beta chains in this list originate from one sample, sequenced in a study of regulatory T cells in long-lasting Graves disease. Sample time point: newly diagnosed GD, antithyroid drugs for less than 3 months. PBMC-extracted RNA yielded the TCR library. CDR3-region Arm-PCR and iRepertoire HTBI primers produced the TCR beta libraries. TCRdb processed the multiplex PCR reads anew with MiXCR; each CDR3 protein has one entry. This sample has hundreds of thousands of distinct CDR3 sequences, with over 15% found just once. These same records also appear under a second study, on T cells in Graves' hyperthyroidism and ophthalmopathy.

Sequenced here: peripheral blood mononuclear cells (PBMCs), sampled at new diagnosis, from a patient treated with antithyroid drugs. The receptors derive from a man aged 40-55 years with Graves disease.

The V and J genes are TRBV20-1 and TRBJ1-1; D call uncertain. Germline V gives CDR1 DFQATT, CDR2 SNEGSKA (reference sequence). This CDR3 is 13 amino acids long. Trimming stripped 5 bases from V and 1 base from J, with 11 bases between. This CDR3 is CSAARRENTEAFF. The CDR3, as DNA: TGCAGTGCTGCGAGACGGGAGAACACTGAAGCTTTCTTT.

The CDR3 loop reads CAISESSWGAYNEQFF. As DNA, the CDR3 is TGTGCCATCAGTGAGTCGTCGTGGGGCGCCTACAATGAGCAGTTCTTC. The rearrangement uses TRBV10-3 and TRBJ2-1; TRBD1 might be the D (5 bases). Germline values: CDR1 ENHRY, CDR2 SYGVKD. Trimming took off 0 bases at V and 2 bases at J, with 11 bases between the two ends. The CDR3 runs 16 residues.

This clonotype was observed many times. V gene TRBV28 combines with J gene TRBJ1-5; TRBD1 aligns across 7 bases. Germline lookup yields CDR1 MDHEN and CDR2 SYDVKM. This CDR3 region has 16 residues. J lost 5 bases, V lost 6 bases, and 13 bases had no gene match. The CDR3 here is CASSPLGRGSHQPQHF. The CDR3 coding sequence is TGTGCCAGCAGCCCCCTAGGCAGGGGGTCTCATCAGCCCCAGCATTTT.

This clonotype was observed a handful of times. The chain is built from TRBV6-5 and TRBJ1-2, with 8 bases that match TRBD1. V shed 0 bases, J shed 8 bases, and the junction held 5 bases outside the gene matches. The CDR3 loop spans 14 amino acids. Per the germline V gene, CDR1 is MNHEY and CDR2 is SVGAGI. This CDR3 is CASSYSGTGSGYTF. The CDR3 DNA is TGTGCCAGCAGTTACTCGGGGACAGGTAGCGGCTACACCTTC.

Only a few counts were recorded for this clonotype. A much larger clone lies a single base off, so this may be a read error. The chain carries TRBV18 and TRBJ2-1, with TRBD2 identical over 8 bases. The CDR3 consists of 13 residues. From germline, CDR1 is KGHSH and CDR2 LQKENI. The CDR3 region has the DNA TGTGCCAGCTCACCTTTCGGGCTAGCGGGTCAGCTCTTC. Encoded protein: CASSPFGLAGQLF.

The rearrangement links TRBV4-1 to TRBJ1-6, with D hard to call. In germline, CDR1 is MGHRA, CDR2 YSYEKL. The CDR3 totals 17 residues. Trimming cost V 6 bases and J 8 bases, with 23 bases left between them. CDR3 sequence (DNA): TGCGCCAGCAGTCCCACCGGCGCGGCCAGGAGGGATTCACCCCTCCACTTT. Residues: CASSPTGAARRDSPLHF.

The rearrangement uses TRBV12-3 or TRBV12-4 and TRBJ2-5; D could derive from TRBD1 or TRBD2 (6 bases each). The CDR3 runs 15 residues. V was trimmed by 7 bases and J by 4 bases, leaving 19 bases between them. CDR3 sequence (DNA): TGTGCCAGCACCTTGGGGGGACAAGGAGTAGAGACCCAGTACTTC. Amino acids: CASTLGGQGVETQYF.

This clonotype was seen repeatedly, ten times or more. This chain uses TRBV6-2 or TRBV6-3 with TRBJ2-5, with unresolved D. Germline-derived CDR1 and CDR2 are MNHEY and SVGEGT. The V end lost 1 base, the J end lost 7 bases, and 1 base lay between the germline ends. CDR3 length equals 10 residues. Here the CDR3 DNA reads TGTGCCAGCAGTTACTGGACCCAGTACTTC. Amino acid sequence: CASSYWTQYF.

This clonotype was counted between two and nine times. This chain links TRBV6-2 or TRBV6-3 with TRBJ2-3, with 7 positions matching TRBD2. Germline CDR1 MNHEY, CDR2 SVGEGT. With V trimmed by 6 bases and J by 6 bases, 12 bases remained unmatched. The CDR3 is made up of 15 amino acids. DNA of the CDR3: TGTGCCAGCAGCACCGGGACTAACGGTCCTGATACGCAGTATTTT. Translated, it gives CASSTGTNGPDTQYF.

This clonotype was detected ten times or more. The CDR3: CATSRDSGFYEQYF. DNA for the CDR3: TGTGCCACCAGCAGAGATTCAGGTTTCTACGAGCAGTACTTC. The chain carries TRBV15 and TRBJ2-7; no reliable D call. This CDR3 contains 14 residues. Trimming stripped 0 bases from V and 3 bases from J, with 9 bases between. Germline CDR1 and CDR2: LNHNV and YYDKDF (reference sequence).

The CDR3 loop reads CASSPGGRLSPLHF. The CDR3 coding sequence is TGTGCCAGCAGCCCTGGCGGGCGGCTGTCACCCCTCCACTTT. This sequence joins TRBV28 and TRBJ1-6; D remains ambiguous. This CDR3 region has 14 residues. V lost 6 bases and J 10 bases, leaving 16 bases between the germline ends. The germline V gene has CDR1 MDHEN and CDR2 SYDVKM. Combining the CDR3 with reference TRBV28 and TRBJ1-6 gives the whole variable domain DVKVTQSSRYLVKRTGEKVFLECVQDMDHENMFWYRQDPGLGLRLIYFSYDVKMKEKGDIPEGYSVSREKKERFSLILESASTNQTSMYLCASSPGGRLSPLHFGNGTRLTVT.

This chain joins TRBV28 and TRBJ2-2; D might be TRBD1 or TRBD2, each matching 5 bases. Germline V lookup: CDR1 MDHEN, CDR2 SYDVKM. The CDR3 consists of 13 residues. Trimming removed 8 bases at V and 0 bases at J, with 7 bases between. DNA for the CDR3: TGTGCCAGCGGGACGACGAACACCGGGGAGCTGTTTTTT. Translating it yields CASGTTNTGELFF. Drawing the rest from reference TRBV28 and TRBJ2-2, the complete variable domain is DVKVTQSSRYLVKRTGEKVFLECVQDMDHENMFWYRQDPGLGLRLIYFSYDVKMKEKGDIPEGYSVSREKKERFSLILESASTNQTSMYLCASGTTNTGELFFGEGSRLTVL.

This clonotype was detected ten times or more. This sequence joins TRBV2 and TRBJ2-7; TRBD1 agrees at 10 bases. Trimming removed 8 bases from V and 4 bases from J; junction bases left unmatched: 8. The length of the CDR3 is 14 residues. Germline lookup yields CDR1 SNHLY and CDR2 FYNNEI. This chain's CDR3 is CASAGTGVRYEQYF. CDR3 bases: TGTGCCAGCGCGGGGACAGGGGTGCGGTACGAGCAGTACTTC.

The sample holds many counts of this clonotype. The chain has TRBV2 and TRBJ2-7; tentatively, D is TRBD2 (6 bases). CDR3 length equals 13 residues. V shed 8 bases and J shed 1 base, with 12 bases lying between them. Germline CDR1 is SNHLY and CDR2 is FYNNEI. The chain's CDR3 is CASVPGTSYEQYF. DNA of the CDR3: TGTGCCAGCGTCCCCGGGACTTCCTACGAGCAGTACTTC.

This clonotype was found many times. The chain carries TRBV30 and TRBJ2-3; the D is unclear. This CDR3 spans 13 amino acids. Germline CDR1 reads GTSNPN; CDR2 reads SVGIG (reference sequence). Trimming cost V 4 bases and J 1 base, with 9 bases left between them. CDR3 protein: CAWTTWGTDTQYF. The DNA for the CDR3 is TGTGCCTGGACTACCTGGGGCACAGATACGCAGTATTTT.

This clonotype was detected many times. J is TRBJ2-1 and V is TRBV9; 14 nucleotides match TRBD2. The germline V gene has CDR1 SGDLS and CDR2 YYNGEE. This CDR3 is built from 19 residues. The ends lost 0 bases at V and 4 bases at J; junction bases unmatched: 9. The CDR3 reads CASSVGGRGLAGVYNEQFF. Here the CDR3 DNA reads TGTGCCAGCAGCGTAGGGGGACGGGGACTAGCGGGGGTTTACAATGAGCAGTTCTTC.

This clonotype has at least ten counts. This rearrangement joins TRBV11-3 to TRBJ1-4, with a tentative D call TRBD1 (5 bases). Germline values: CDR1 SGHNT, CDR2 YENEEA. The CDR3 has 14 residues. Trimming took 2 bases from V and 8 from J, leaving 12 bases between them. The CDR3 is CASSLIAGQEKLFF. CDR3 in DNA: TGTGCCAGCAGCTTAATCGCAGGGCAGGAAAAACTGTTTTTT. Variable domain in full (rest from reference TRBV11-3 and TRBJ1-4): EAGVVQSPRYKIIEKKQPVAFWCNPISGHNTLYWYLQNLGQGPELLIRYENEEAVDDSQLPKDRFSAERLKGVDSTLKIQPAELGDSAVYLCASSLIAGQEKLFFGSGTQLSVL.

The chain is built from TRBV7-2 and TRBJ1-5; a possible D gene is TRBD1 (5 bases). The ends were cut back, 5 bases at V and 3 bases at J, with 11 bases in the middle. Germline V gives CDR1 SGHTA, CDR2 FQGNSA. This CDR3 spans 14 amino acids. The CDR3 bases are TGTGCCAGCAGCCAGGGACGGACCAATCAGCCCCAGCATTTT. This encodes CASSQGRTNQPQHF.

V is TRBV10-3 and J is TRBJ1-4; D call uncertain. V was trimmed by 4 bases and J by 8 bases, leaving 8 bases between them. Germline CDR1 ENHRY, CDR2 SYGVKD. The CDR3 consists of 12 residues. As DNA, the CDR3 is TGTGCCATCAGTGCCAGCATGGAAAAACTGTTTTTT. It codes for CAISASMEKLFF.

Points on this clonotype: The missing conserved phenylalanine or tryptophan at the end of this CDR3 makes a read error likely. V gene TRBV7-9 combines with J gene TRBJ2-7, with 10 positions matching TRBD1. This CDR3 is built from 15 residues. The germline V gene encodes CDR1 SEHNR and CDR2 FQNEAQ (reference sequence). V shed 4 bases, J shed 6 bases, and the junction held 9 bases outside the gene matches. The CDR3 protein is CASSSTDRGPGEQYI. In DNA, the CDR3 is TGTGCCAGCAGCTCGACTGACAGGGGGCCAGGCGAGCAGTACATC.

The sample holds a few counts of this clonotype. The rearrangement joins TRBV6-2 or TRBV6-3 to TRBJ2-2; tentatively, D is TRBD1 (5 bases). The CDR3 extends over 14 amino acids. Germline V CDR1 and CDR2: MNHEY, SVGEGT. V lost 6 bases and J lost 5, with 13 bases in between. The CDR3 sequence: CASRFMTATGELFF. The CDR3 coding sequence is TGTGCCAGCAGATTCATGACAGCGACCGGGGAGCTGTTTTTT.

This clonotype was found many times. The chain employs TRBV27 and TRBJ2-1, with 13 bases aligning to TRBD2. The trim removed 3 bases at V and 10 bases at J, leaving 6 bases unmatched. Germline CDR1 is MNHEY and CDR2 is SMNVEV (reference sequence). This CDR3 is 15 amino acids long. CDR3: CASSFETSGGTEQFF. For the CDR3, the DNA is TGTGCCAGCAGTTTTGAGACTAGCGGGGGGACCGAGCAGTTCTTC.

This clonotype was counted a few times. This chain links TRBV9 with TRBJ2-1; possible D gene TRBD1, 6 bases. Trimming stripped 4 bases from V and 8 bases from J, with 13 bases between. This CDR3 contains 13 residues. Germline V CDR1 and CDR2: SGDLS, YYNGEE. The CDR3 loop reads CASSLNRAHEQFF. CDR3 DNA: TGTGCCAGCAGCCTAAACAGGGCCCATGAGCAGTTCTTC.

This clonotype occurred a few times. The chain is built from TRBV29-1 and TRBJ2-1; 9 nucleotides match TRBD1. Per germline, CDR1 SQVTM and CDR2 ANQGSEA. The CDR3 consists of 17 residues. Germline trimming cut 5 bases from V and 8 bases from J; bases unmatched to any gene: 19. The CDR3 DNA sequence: TGCAGCGTTCCGCACTCCGGGACAGGGATTTGGGGCGATGAGCAGTTCTTC. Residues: CSVPHSGTGIWGDEQFF.

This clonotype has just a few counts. This CDR3 is CSVGQTPGELFF. CDR3 nucleotide sequence: TGCAGCGTGGGTCAGACCCCGGGGGAGCTGTTTTTT. V usage is TRBV29-1 and J usage is TRBJ2-2; D is uncertain. The CDR3 runs 12 residues. V was cut by 6 bases and J by 8 bases, with 13 bases left in between. Germline V gives CDR1 SQVTM, CDR2 ANQGSEA.

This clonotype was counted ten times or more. CDR3 in DNA: TGTGCCAGCAGAGGGGGACTAGCGGGGGGGTTGTACAATGAGCAGTTCTTC. This translates into CASRGGLAGGLYNEQFF. The rearrangement links TRBV28 to TRBJ2-1, with 16 positions matching TRBD2. CDR3 length equals 17 residues. From germline, CDR1 is MDHEN and CDR2 SYDVKM. The trim removed 6 bases at V and 4 bases at J, leaving 6 bases unmatched.